This passage covers 22 T cell receptor beta chains from one sample sequenced in a study of T cells after yellow fever vaccination. Each CDR3 protein gets one entry after TCRdb re-called the 5' RACE reads with MiXCR. The table lists hundreds of thousands of distinct CDR3 sequences, 15% to 20% of them singletons. The sequenced sample was PBMCs, obtained 15 days after the yellow fever booster vaccination. These TCRs come from a man aged 25-45 years who received the YFV17D yellow fever vaccine.

In this sample, this clonotype turned up many times. This chain uses TRBV7-9 with TRBJ2-7; 7 bases are shared with TRBD2. V was pared by 1 base and J by 6 bases, with 0 bases of the junction left unmatched. The germline CDR1 and CDR2 sequences are SEHNR and FQNEAQ (reference sequence). The CDR3 runs to 12 residues. CDR3 residues: CASSLERGEQYF. CDR3 DNA sequence: TGTGCCAGCAGCTTAGAGCGGGGCGAGCAGTACTTC.

The chain recombines TRBV2 with TRBJ2-3; TRBD2 agrees at 12 bases. Germline V gene sequence: CDR1 SNHLY, CDR2 FYNNEI. The CDR3 extends over 16 amino acids. The V gene end was trimmed by 6 bases and the J gene end by 5 bases; junction bases not matched to a gene: 9. CDR3 in DNA: TGTGCCAGCAGATTGACTAGCGGGAGACGTAAAGATACGCAGTATTTT. Translating it yields CASRLTSGRRKDTQYF.

J is TRBJ2-2 and V is TRBV5-4, with TRBD2 identical over 16 bases. CDR1 and CDR2 (germline): SGHNT, YYREEE (reference sequence). After removal of 3 bases from V and 5 bases from J, the junction contained 4 bases not matched to a gene. The CDR3 loop spans 17 amino acids. For the CDR3, the DNA is TGTGCCAGCAGCTCGGGACTAGCGGGAGGGCTAACCGGGGAGCTGTTTTTT. Amino acids: CASSSGLAGGLTGELFF.

The chain recombines TRBV5-1 with TRBJ2-3; tentative D call: TRBD2 (5 bases). The germline gives CDR1 SGHRS, CDR2 YFSETQ. Trimming left V 0 bases short and J 3 bases short, with 11 bases between. This CDR3 contains 15 residues. The CDR3 reads CASSLASGKTDTQYF. Written as DNA, the CDR3 is TGCGCCAGCAGCTTGGCGTCGGGAAAGACAGATACGCAGTATTTT. Full variable domain (rest looked up from reference TRBV5-1 and TRBJ2-3): KAGVTQTPRYLIKTRGQQVTLSCSPISGHRSVSWYQQTPGQGLQFLFEYFSETQRNKGNFPGRFSGRQFSNSRSEMNVSTLELGDSALYLCASSLASGKTDTQYFGPGTRLTVL.

The chain links TRBV12-3 or TRBV12-4 to TRBJ2-2; 7 bases agree with TRBD1. V was clipped by 6 bases and J by 6 bases; unmatched bases: 10. The CDR3 has 15 residues. The CDR3 region has the DNA TGTGCCAGCAGGGCGCTGACAGGGTTTGCCGGGGAGCTGTTTTTT. Protein: CASRALTGFAGELFF.

The chain couples TRBV6-5 to TRBJ2-5; a possible D gene is TRBD2 (6 bases). The V and J ends lost 10 bases and 3 bases respectively, with 12 bases between them. This CDR3 spans 12 amino acids. The germline V gene encodes CDR1 MNHEY and CDR2 SVGAGI. The CDR3 sequence is CATRRREETQYF. The CDR3 DNA is TGTGCCACCCGGAGGAGGGAAGAGACCCAGTACTTC.

This clonotype was seen more than once but under ten times. The gene calls are TRBV7-9 and TRBJ2-7; the match to TRBD1 covers 8 bases. V lost 5 bases, J lost 3 bases, and 9 bases stayed unmatched. This CDR3 contains 15 residues. Germline values: CDR1 SEHNR, CDR2 FQNEAQ (reference sequence). This CDR3 reads CASSRLDRGGYEQYF. The CDR3 DNA reads TGTGCCAGCAGCCGTCTTGACAGGGGAGGCTACGAGCAGTACTTC.

The chain joins TRBV7-2 to TRBJ2-7; 8 bases fit TRBD2. CDR1 is SGHTA, CDR2 FQGNSA, per germline. Trimming removed 5 bases from V and 2 bases from J; junction bases left unmatched: 2. The CDR3 length is 13 residues. As DNA, the CDR3 is TGTGCCAGCAGCGGTAGCGGGACCTACGAGCAGTACTTC. It translates to CASSGSGTYEQYF.

This clonotype showed up just a few times. The V and J genes are TRBV19 and TRBJ2-1; 7 nucleotides match TRBD1. With 8 bases clipped from V and 2 bases from J, the junction kept 6 bases outside the gene matches. The CDR3 loop spans 14 amino acids. CDR1 and CDR2 from the germline V gene are LNHDA and SQIVND (reference sequence). CDR3 bases: TGTGCCAGTGAAGGGGACAGACCCTACAATGAGCAGTTCTTC. This sequence encodes CASEGDRPYNEQFF.

This clonotype was detected only a few times. The chain carries TRBV5-1 and TRBJ2-6; 7 bases line up with TRBD1. The CDR3 runs 15 residues. J gave up 2 bases and V 3 bases, and 2 bases lay outside the gene matches. Germline CDR1 is SGHRS and CDR2 is YFSETQ. This chain's CDR3 is CASSSGQPGANVLTF. The CDR3 nucleotides are TGCGCCAGCAGCTCGGGACAGCCTGGGGCCAACGTCCTGACTTTC.

This clonotype was seen a few times. This chain joins TRBV28 and TRBJ2-7; 11 bases align to TRBD2. The V gene end was trimmed by 7 bases and the J gene end by 2 bases; junction bases not matched to a gene: 10. The CDR3 extends over 16 amino acids. Germline-derived CDR1 and CDR2 are MDHEN and SYDVKM. CDR3 region: CASTPWGTSGAYEQYF. The CDR3 DNA follows: TGTGCCAGCACCCCCTGGGGGACTAGCGGCGCCTACGAGCAGTACTTC.

This clonotype was counted many times. The V call is TRBV5-6, the J call TRBJ2-5; a weak D match, TRBD1 (5 bases). CDR1 and CDR2 (germline): SGHDT, YYEEEE. There are 14 residues in the CDR3. The ends were cut back, 2 bases at V and 4 bases at J, with 12 bases in the middle. As DNA, the CDR3 is TGTGCCAGCAGCTTAAGTGGGCAGGGAGAGACCCAGTACTTC. It yields the protein CASSLSGQGETQYF.

The chain joins TRBV6-5 to TRBJ1-6, with TRBD1 as a possible D gene (5 bases). Trimming cost V 2 bases and J 6 bases, with 14 bases left between them. CDR3 length equals 16 residues. In germline, CDR1 is MNHEY, CDR2 SVGAGI. CDR3: CASSYSSGRPNSPLHF. DNA for the CDR3: TGTGCCAGCAGTTACAGCTCGGGACGCCCTAATTCACCCCTCCACTTT.

The V and J genes are TRBV4-3 and TRBJ2-3; D perhaps matches TRBD1 (6 bases). Germline V gene sequence: CDR1 LGHNA, CDR2 YSLEER. This CDR3 has 14 amino acids. The V gene lost 0 bases and the J gene lost 3 bases, with 7 bases spanning the gap. CDR3: CASSQDTGTDTQYF. In DNA form, the CDR3 reads TGCGCCAGCAGCCAAGACACAGGGACAGATACGCAGTATTTT.

This clonotype turned up a few times. The chain couples TRBV20-1 to TRBJ2-1; 8 nucleotides agree with TRBD2. The CDR3 is 15 amino acids. The germline CDR1 and CDR2 sequences are DFQATT and SNEGSKA (reference sequence). V was clipped by 0 bases and J by 7 bases; unmatched bases: 8. The CDR3 sequence is CSARDPSGSENEQFF. The CDR3 coding sequence is TGCAGTGCTAGAGACCCCAGCGGGAGTGAAAATGAGCAGTTCTTC.

This clonotype was recorded a few times. The chain couples TRBV7-9 to TRBJ2-7; D is unresolved. The ends were cut back, 4 bases at V and 4 bases at J, with 8 bases in the middle. The V gene's germline CDR1 is SEHNR and CDR2 FQNEAQ (reference sequence). The CDR3 has 12 amino acids. CDR3 residues: CASSSARYEQYF. As DNA, the CDR3 is TGTGCCAGCAGCTCAGCCCGGTACGAGCAGTACTTC.

This clonotype was detected only a few times. DNA of the CDR3: TGCAGTGCTAGAGTGGCACCGGCGGGGGGCTACACCTTC. It codes for CSARVAPAGGYTF. This chain uses TRBV20-1 with TRBJ1-2; D remains unclear. CDR1 and CDR2 from the germline V gene are DFQATT and SNEGSKA (reference sequence). The V and J ends lost 1 base and 8 bases respectively, with 14 bases between them. This CDR3 spans 13 amino acids.

This clonotype occurred a few times. The chain carries TRBV7-2 and TRBJ2-2; D is possibly TRBD2 (5 bases). This CDR3 contains 15 residues. The V end lost 3 bases, the J end lost 4 bases, and 12 bases lay between the germline ends. From germline, CDR1 is SGHTA and CDR2 FQGNSA. CDR3 loop: CASSFKRSGTGELFF. In DNA, the CDR3 is TGTGCCAGCAGCTTCAAGCGGTCGGGCACCGGGGAGCTGTTTTTT.

This clonotype was counted between two and nine times. This chain connects TRBV6-2 or TRBV6-3 to TRBJ2-1; tentative D call: TRBD2 (6 bases). This CDR3 is 13 amino acids long. Trimming removed 6 bases from V and 8 bases from J, with 14 bases in between. Per the germline V gene, CDR1 is MNHEY and CDR2 is SVGEGT. This CDR3 is CASSSHLAYEQFF. CDR3 coding DNA: TGTGCCAGCAGCTCCCACCTAGCGTATGAGCAGTTCTTC.

This chain uses TRBV6-1 with TRBJ1-4, with D unresolved. There are 13 residues in the CDR3. Germline V gene lookup returns CDR1 MNHNS and CDR2 SASEGT. The V end was cut by 6 bases, the J end by 8 bases, with 13 bases between. CDR3 nucleotides: TGTGCCAGCAGGGGCCGGTGGGCAGAAAAACTGTTTTTT. This sequence encodes CASRGRWAEKLFF.

CDR3 amino acids: CSASVRRNRETQYF. CDR3 nucleotides: TGCAGTGCTAGTGTCCGACGTAATAGAGAGACCCAGTACTTC. V is TRBV20-1 and J is TRBJ2-5, with no clear D. Looked up from germline, CDR1 is DFQATT and CDR2 is SNEGSKA (reference sequence). This CDR3 has 14 residues. V shed 3 bases and J shed 4 bases, with 15 bases lying between them.

About this clonotype itself: One end of the junction fails to match germline, which may point to a read error. V gene TRBV12-3 or TRBV12-4 combines with J gene TRBJ1-1, with D tentatively TRBD1 (5 bases). CDR3 length: 13 amino acids. CDR3 nucleotide sequence: TGTGCTAGCAGTCCTGGGACGGCCACTGAAGCTTTCTTT. This gives the protein CASSPGTATEAFF.